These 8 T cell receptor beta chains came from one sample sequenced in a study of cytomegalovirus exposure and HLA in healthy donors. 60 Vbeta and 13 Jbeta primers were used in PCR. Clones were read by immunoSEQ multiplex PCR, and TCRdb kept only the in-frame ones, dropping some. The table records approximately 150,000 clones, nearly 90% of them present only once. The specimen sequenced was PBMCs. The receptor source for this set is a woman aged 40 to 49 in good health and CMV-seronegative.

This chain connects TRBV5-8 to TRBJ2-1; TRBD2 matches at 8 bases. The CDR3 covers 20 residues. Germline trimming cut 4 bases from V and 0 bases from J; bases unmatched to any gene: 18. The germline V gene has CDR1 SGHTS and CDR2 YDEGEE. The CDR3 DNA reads TGTGCCAGCAGCGGGAGTAGGAGCGGGAGAGCGGGTGACTCCTACAATGAGCAGTTCTTC. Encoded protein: CASSGSRSGRAGDSYNEQFF.

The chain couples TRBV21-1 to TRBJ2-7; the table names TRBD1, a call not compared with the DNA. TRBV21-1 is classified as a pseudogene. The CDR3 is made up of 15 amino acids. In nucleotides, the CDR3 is TGTGCCAGCAGCAAAGTATACAGGGGTTTTTACGAGCAGTACTTC. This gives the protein CASSKVYRGFYEQYF.

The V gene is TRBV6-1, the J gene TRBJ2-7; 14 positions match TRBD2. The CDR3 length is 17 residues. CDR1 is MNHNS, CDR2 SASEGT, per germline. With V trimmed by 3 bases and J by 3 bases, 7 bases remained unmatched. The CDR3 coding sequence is TGTGCCAGCAGTGATTTGGGACTAGCGGGAGCCCGCTACGAGCAGTACTTC. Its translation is CASSDLGLAGARYEQYF.

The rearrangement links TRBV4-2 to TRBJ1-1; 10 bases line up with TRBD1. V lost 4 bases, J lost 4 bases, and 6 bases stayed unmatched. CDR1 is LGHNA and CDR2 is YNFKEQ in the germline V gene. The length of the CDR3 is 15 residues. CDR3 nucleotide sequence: TGTGCCAGCAGCCCCCTGACAGGGGGCGGCACTGAAGCTTTCTTT. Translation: CASSPLTGGGTEAFF.

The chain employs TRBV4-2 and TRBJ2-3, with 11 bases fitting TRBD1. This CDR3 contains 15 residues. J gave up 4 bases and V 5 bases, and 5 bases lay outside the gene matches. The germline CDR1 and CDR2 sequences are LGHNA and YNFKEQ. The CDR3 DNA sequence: TGTGCCAGCAGCAAACCGGGACAGGGGGCAGATACGCAGTATTTT. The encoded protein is CASSKPGQGADTQYF.

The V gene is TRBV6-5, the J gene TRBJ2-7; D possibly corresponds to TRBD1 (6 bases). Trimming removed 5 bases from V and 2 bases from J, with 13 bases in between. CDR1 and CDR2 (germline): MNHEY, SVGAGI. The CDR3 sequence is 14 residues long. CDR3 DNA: TGTGCCAGCAGTCCTTCGGACAGTCCCTACGAGCAGTACTTC. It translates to CASSPSDSPYEQYF.

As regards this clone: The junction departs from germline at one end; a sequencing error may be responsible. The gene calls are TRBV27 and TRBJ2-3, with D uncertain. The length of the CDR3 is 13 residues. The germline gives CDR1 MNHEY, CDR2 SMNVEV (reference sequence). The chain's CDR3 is CASSLNLLGTRYF. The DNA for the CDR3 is TGTGCCAGCAGTTTAAACCTCCTGGGCACGCGGTATTTT.

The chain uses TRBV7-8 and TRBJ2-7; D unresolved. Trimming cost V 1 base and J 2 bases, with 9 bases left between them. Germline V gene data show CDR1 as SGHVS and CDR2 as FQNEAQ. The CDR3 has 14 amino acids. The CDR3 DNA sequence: TGTGCCAGCAGCTTAGTAGCCGGTACCTACGAGCAGTACTTC. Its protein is CASSLVAGTYEQYF.